The 27 T cell receptor beta chains reported below all come from one sample, sequenced in a study of vaccination and CD4 T cells after COVID-19. Sequenced with the Oncomine TCR Beta short-read assay was DNA taken from cultured CD4+ T cells. TCRdb recomputed calls from the PCR reads with MiXCR, one row per CDR3 protein. Here the sample spans more than 15,000 distinct CDR3 sequences, under 70% being singletons. Specified treatment: approximately nine-day PBMC culture with coronavirus spike peptide pools or control peptides (ViraFEST assay). No cognate antigen is known for these TCRs. Sample: CD4+ T cells from blood, cultured in vitro. The origin of the receptors is a human donor who had recovered from COVID-19.

This clonotype was picked up a small number of times. V and J are TRBV6-1 and TRBJ1-5, with a tentative D call TRBD1 (6 bases). The CDR3 totals 18 residues. V was trimmed by 2 bases and J by 3 bases, leaving 20 bases between them. The V gene's germline CDR1 is MNHNS and CDR2 SASEGT. As DNA, the CDR3 is TGTGCCAGCAGTGAATGGTGGGGGGGGCTACGTGACAATCAGCCCCAGCATTTT. Protein: CASSEWWGGLRDNQPQHF.

The V and J genes are TRBV6-5 and TRBJ1-2; no definite D call. Germline V lookup: CDR1 MNHEY, CDR2 SVGAGI. The CDR3 totals 16 residues. Trimming pared 1 base from V and 2 bases from J, leaving 14 bases between. CDR3 amino acids: CASSYFPGGRNYGYTF. CDR3 coding DNA: TGTGCCAGCAGTTACTTCCCAGGAGGGCGGAACTATGGCTACACCTTC.

The chain has TRBV2 and TRBJ2-2, with unresolved D. V lost 1 base, J lost 9 bases, and 9 bases lay in between. The V gene's germline CDR1 is SNHLY and CDR2 FYNNEI. The CDR3 runs to 13 residues. DNA for the CDR3: TGTGCCAGCAGTGAAGGGGGATACCGGGAGCTGTTTTTT. It yields the protein CASSEGGYRELFF. Drawing the rest from reference TRBV2 and TRBJ2-2, the complete variable domain is EPEVTQTPSHQVTQMGQEVILRCVPISNHLYFYWYRQILGQKVEFLVSFYNNEISEKSEIFDDQFSVERPDGSNFTLKIRSTKLEDSAMYFCASSEGGYRELFFGEGSRLTVL.

This clonotype has just a few counts. This chain links TRBV7-2 with TRBJ1-5; 10 bases line up with TRBD1. Germline-derived CDR1 and CDR2 are SGHTA and FQGNSA. The CDR3 totals 16 residues. Trimming at V came to 5 bases and at J to 6 bases, leaving 10 bases not matched to a gene. The CDR3 sequence: CASSQGQGGISQPQHF. Written as DNA, the CDR3 is TGTGCCAGCAGCCAAGGACAGGGGGGAATCAGTCAGCCCCAGCATTTT.

The chain carries TRBV10-3 and TRBJ2-5, with D possibly called TRBD1 or TRBD2 (6 bases each). Trimming shortened V by 3 bases and J by 5 bases, and 16 bases separated the two germline ends. Germline loops: CDR1 ENHRY, CDR2 SYGVKD. CDR3 length: 15 residues. CDR3 sequence reads: CAISDEGGLGETQYF. CDR3 in DNA: TGTGCCATCAGTGACGAAGGGGGGTTGGGGGAGACCCAGTACTTC.

This rearrangement joins TRBV6-2 or TRBV6-3 to TRBJ1-1, with 7 nucleotides matching TRBD1. CDR3 length: 14 residues. Germline CDR1 and CDR2: MNHEY and SVGEGT. V lost 8 bases and J lost 0; bases outside the gene matches: 6. The CDR3 region has the DNA TGTGCCAGCGCCTCGACAGGGCTGAACACTGAAGCTTTCTTT. Its protein is CASASTGLNTEAFF.

The rearrangement links TRBV12-3 or TRBV12-4 to TRBJ1-6; 7 nucleotides line up with TRBD1. The CDR3 sequence is 15 residues long. With 6 bases clipped from V and 1 base from J, the junction kept 3 bases outside the gene matches. CDR3 nucleotide sequence: TGTGCCAGCAGCCCGACAGGGTCCTATAATTCACCCCTCCACTTT. Residues: CASSPTGSYNSPLHF.

This clonotype came up a few times. The chain carries TRBV19 and TRBJ1-1; D unclear. Germline assignment: CDR1 LNHDA and CDR2 SQIVND (reference sequence). The CDR3 is 12 amino acids. The V and J ends lost 10 bases and 5 bases respectively, with 14 bases between them. This CDR3 reads CATADRVTEAFF. The DNA of the CDR3 is TGTGCCACCGCAGACCGGGTGACTGAAGCTTTCTTT.

This chain joins TRBV20-1 and TRBJ1-2, with D perhaps TRBD1 (5 bases). The V gene's germline CDR1 is DFQATT and CDR2 SNEGSKA (reference sequence). V was pared by 7 bases and J by 8 bases, with 11 bases between. This CDR3 is built from 10 residues. The CDR3 reads CSGDRFGYTF. The CDR3 nucleotides are TGCAGTGGGGACCGGTTCGGCTACACCTTC.

The V and J genes are TRBV27 and TRBJ2-5, with TRBD2 as a possible D gene (6 bases). This CDR3 region has 14 residues. Trimming pared 8 bases from V and 0 bases from J, leaving 13 bases between. Looked up from germline, CDR1 is MNHEY and CDR2 is SMNVEV (reference sequence). The CDR3 DNA reads TGTGCCAGCGGGCCGTGGGGGGACCAAGAGACCCAGTACTTC. This encodes CASGPWGDQETQYF.

This chain uses TRBV7-2 with TRBJ2-7, with 11 bases identical to TRBD2. Germline values: CDR1 SGHTA, CDR2 FQGNSA. The junction had 12 bases not matched to a gene; V was cut back by 3 bases and J by 2 bases. This CDR3 is 18 amino acids long. CDR3 bases: TGTGCCAGCAGCTTCTTACGCTCGGGGACTAGCGGAACCTACGAGCAGTACTTC. Translated: CASSFLRSGTSGTYEQYF.

The chain has TRBV7-9 and TRBJ2-2; D not resolved. V lost 1 base and J lost 8, with 14 bases in between. Germline lookup yields CDR1 SEHNR and CDR2 FQNEAQ (reference sequence). The CDR3 contains 15 residues. This chain's CDR3 is CASSLVRAPSGELFF. The CDR3 coding sequence is TGTGCCAGCAGCTTAGTTAGGGCGCCGAGTGGGGAGCTGTTTTTT.

Here the CDR3 reads CSASGRAREQYF. The CDR3 DNA is TGCAGTGCTAGCGGGAGGGCTCGCGAGCAGTACTTC. The chain uses TRBV20-1 and TRBJ2-7, with 8 bases lining up with TRBD2. Germline V CDR1 and CDR2: DFQATT, SNEGSKA (reference sequence). The V gene end was trimmed by 3 bases and the J gene end by 6 bases; junction bases not matched to a gene: 4. This CDR3 is 12 amino acids long.

The chain joins TRBV12-3 or TRBV12-4 to TRBJ1-2; D gene uncertain. V was pared by 3 bases and J by 9 bases, with 14 bases between. CDR3 length: 13 amino acids. The CDR3 here is CASSFKDAGRYTF. In DNA form, the CDR3 reads TGTGCCAGCAGTTTTAAGGATGCCGGTCGCTACACCTTC.

The rearrangement joins TRBV25-1 to TRBJ1-2; D is possibly TRBD1 (5 bases). This CDR3 region has 13 residues. Germline V lookup: CDR1 MGHDK, CDR2 SYGVNS. V was pared by 2 bases and J by 4 bases, with 8 bases between. CDR3: CASSERRAYGYTF. The CDR3 DNA is TGTGCCAGCAGTGAACGCAGGGCCTATGGCTACACCTTC.

The chain links TRBV15 to TRBJ2-3, with unresolved D. Trimming took 8 bases from V and 3 from J, leaving 12 bases between them. Germline CDR1 is LNHNV and CDR2 is YYDKDF (reference sequence). The CDR3 totals 13 residues. CDR3 amino acids: CATQLYVTDTQYF. The CDR3 bases are TGTGCCACCCAGTTATACGTAACAGATACGCAGTATTTT.

V usage is TRBV28 and J usage is TRBJ1-4, with D unclear. The CDR3 contains 12 residues. Between the trimmed V and J ends, which lost 5 bases and 8 bases, there was a span of 9 bases. Germline V gene lookup returns CDR1 MDHEN and CDR2 SYDVKM. CDR3 sequence reads: CASSTTREKLFF. CDR3 sequence (DNA): TGTGCCAGCAGTACGACCAGGGAAAAACTGTTTTTT.

J is TRBJ2-7 and V is TRBV7-2, with 9 bases aligning to TRBD1. The V gene's germline CDR1 is SGHTA and CDR2 FQGNSA. This CDR3 has 23 amino acids. Germline trimming cut 4 bases from V and 3 bases from J; bases unmatched to any gene: 31. The CDR3 loop is CASSSPTGTGSPRLTRPHYEQYF. In nucleotides, the CDR3 is TGTGCCAGCAGCTCCCCGACAGGGACAGGGTCACCGCGTCTCACTCGGCCCCACTACGAGCAGTACTTC.

J is TRBJ2-2 and V is TRBV6-1; 7 nucleotides line up with TRBD2. Germline loops: CDR1 MNHNS, CDR2 SASEGT. After removal of 7 bases from V and 4 bases from J, the junction contained 18 bases not matched to a gene. The CDR3 has 18 amino acids. This CDR3 reads CASTTGLTGGRVTGELFF. The CDR3 coding sequence is TGTGCCAGCACTACAGGCCTCACGGGCGGGAGAGTCACCGGGGAGCTGTTTTTT.

This clonotype has only a few counts. This chain joins TRBV28 and TRBJ1-1; TRBD1 is a possible D gene (5 bases). This CDR3 is 14 amino acids long. Germline V gene data show CDR1 as MDHEN and CDR2 as SYDVKM. Trimming removed 3 bases from V and 2 bases from J, with 10 bases in between. The CDR3 loop reads CASSFGGPNTEAFF. The CDR3 bases are TGTGCCAGCAGTTTCGGGGGTCCTAACACTGAAGCTTTCTTT.

The chain couples TRBV28 to TRBJ2-7; D remains unclear. The germline gives CDR1 MDHEN, CDR2 SYDVKM. The CDR3 spans 12 residues. V was pared by 10 bases and J by 2 bases, with 12 bases between. The CDR3 loop reads CATCVPPYEQYF. In nucleotides, the CDR3 is TGTGCCACCTGTGTGCCCCCCTACGAGCAGTACTTC.

This chain joins TRBV5-4 and TRBJ2-1; TRBD1 or TRBD2 may be the D gene (5 bases each). CDR1 and CDR2 from the germline V gene are SGHNT and YYREEE (reference sequence). The V end was cut by 0 bases, the J end by 2 bases, with 9 bases between. This CDR3 has 15 residues. CDR3 residues: CASSLGRGAYNEQFF. In DNA, the CDR3 is TGTGCCAGCAGCTTGGGTAGGGGAGCCTACAATGAGCAGTTCTTC.

This chain joins TRBV15 and TRBJ2-2; 10 nucleotides align to TRBD1. V lost 4 bases, J lost 6 bases, and 14 bases stayed unmatched. CDR1 LNHNV and CDR2 YYDKDF come from the germline V gene (reference sequence). This CDR3 is built from 18 residues. In DNA form, the CDR3 reads TGTGCCACCAGCACCTGGCAGACAGGGGGCGGAGAATCCGGGGAGCTGTTTTTT. It specifies CATSTWQTGGGESGELFF.

J is TRBJ1-6 and V is TRBV12-3 or TRBV12-4, with 8 bases aligning to TRBD1. The CDR3 is 14 amino acids. With V trimmed by 10 bases and J by 10 bases, 12 bases remained unmatched. Written as DNA, the CDR3 is TGTGCCACCCGGGGAGGGACAGGAACATCACCCCTCCACTTT. This gives the protein CATRGGTGTSPLHF.

The V call is TRBV6-2 or TRBV6-3, the J call TRBJ2-7; 14 bases agree with TRBD2. The CDR3 is made up of 15 amino acids. CDR1 and CDR2 (germline): MNHEY, SVGEGT. V was clipped by 2 bases and J by 8 bases; unmatched bases: 5. The CDR3 loop is CASSYGGLAGVQQYF. DNA for the CDR3: TGTGCCAGCAGTTACGGGGGACTAGCGGGAGTTCAGCAGTACTTC.

The rearrangement joins TRBV28 to TRBJ2-1; the D is unclear. The CDR3 extends over 13 amino acids. Germline lookup yields CDR1 MDHEN and CDR2 SYDVKM. The ends were cut back, 8 bases at V and 7 bases at J, with 15 bases in the middle. The CDR3 spells CASYATERNEQFF. The DNA for the CDR3 is TGTGCCAGCTACGCGACCGAACGTAATGAGCAGTTCTTC.

This clonotype showed up just a few times. This chain connects TRBV6-2 or TRBV6-3 to TRBJ2-3; 9 bases align to TRBD2. V trimming: 3 bases; J trimming: 4 bases; junction bases outside the gene matches: 5. The CDR3 runs to 15 residues. Germline loops: CDR1 MNHEY, CDR2 SVGEGT. DNA of the CDR3: TGTGCCAGCAGTTATGGGACTAGCTTTCCAGATACGCAGTATTTT. Translated, it gives CASSYGTSFPDTQYF.